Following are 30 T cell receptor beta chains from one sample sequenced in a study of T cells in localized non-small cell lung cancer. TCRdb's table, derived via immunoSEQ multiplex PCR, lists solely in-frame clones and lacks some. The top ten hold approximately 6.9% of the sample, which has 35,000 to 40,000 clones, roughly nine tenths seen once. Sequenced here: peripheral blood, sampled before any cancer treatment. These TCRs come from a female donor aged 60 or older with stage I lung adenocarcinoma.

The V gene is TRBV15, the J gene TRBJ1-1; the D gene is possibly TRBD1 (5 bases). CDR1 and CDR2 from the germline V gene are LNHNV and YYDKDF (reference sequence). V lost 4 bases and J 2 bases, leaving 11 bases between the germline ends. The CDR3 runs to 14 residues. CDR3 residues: CATSIRQINTEAFF. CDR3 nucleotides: TGTGCCACCAGCATACGACAGATAAACACTGAAGCTTTCTTT.

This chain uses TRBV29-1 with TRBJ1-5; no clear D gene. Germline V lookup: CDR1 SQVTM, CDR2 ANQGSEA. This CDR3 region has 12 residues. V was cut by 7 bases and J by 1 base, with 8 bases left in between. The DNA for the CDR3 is TGCAGCGCTCGGGGAAGCAATCAGCCCCAGCATTTT. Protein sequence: CSARGSNQPQHF.

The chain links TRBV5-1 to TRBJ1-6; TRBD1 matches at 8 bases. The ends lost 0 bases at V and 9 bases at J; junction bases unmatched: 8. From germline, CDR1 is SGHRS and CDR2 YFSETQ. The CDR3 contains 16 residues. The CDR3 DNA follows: TGCGCCAGCAGCTTGGAGGGGGGGACAGGAGGTTCACCCCTCCACTTT. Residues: CASSLEGGTGGSPLHF.

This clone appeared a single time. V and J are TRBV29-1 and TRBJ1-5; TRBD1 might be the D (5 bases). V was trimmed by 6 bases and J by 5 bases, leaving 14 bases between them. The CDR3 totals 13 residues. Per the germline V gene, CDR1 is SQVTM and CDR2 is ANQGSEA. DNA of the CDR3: TGCAGCGTCCTACCTGACAGTTATCAGCCCCAGCATTTT. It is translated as CSVLPDSYQPQHF.

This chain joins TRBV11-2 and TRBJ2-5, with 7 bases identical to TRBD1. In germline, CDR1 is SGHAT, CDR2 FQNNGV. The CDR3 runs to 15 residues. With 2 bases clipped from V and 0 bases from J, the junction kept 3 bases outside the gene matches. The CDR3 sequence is CASSLQQGHQETQYF. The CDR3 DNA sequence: TGTGCCAGCAGCTTACAACAGGGGCACCAAGAGACCCAGTACTTC.

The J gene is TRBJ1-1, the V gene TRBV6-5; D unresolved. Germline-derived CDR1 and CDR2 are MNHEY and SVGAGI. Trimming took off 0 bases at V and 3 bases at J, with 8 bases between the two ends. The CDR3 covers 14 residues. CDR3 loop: CASSYSDGDTEAFF. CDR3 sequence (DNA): TGTGCCAGCAGTTACTCAGACGGGGACACTGAAGCTTTCTTT.

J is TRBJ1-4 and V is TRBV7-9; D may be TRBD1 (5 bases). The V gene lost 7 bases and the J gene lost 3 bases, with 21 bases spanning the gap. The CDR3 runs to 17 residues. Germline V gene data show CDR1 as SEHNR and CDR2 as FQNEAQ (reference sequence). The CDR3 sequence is CASTSVSGWGANEKLFF. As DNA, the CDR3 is TGTGCCAGCACGTCGGTATCGGGTTGGGGGGCTAATGAAAAACTGTTTTTT. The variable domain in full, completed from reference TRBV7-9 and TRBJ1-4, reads DTGVSQNPRHKITKRGQNVTFRCDPISEHNRLYWYRQTLGQGPEFLTYFQNEAQLEKSRLLSDRFSAERPKGSFSTLEIQRTEQGDSAMYLCASTSVSGWGANEKLFFGSGTQLSVL.

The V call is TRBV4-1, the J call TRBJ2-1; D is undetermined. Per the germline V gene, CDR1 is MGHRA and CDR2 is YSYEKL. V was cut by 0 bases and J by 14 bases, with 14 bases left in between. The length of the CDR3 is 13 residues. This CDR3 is CASSQDRETGEFF. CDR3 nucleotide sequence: TGCGCCAGCAGCCAAGATAGGGAAACTGGGGAGTTCTTC.

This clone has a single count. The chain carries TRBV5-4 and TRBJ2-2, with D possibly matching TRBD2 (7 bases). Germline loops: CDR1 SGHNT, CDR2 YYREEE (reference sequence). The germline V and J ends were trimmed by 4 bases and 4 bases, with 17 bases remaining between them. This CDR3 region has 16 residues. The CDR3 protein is CASSPGGGGPTGELFF. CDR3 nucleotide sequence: TGTGCCAGCAGCCCCGGAGGGGGGGGCCCCACCGGGGAGCTGTTTTTT.

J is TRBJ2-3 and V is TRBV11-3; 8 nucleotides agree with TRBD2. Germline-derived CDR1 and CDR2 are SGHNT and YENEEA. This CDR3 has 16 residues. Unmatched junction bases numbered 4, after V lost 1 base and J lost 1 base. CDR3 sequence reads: CASSLGNSGGTDTQYF. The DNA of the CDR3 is TGTGCCAGCAGCTTAGGAAATAGCGGGGGCACAGATACGCAGTATTTT.

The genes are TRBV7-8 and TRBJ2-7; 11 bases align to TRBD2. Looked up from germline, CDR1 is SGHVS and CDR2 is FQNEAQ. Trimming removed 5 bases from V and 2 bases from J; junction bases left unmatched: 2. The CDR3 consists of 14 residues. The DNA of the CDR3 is TGTGCCAGCAGCCTGACTAGCGGGGCCTACGAGCAGTACGTC. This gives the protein CASSLTSGAYEQYV.

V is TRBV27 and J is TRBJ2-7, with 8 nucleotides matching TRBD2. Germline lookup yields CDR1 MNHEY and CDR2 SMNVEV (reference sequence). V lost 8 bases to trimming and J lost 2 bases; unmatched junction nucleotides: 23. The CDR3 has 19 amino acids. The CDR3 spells CASSRPPETTGGPPYEQYV. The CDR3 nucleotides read TGTGCCAGCTCTCGACCCCCCGAAACCACGGGGGGGCCCCCCTACGAGCAGTACGTC.

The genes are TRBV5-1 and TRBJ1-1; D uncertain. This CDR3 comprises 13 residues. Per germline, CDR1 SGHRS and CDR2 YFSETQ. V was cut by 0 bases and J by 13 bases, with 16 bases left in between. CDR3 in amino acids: CASSLAGFSDCFF. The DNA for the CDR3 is TGCGCCAGCAGCTTGGCTGGGTTCTCCGATTGTTTCTTT. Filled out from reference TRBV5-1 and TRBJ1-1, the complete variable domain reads KAGVTQTPRYLIKTRGQQVTLSCSPISGHRSVSWYQQTPGQGLQFLFEYFSETQRNKGNFPGRFSGRQFSNSRSEMNVSTLELGDSALYLCASSLAGFSDCFFGQGTRLTVV.

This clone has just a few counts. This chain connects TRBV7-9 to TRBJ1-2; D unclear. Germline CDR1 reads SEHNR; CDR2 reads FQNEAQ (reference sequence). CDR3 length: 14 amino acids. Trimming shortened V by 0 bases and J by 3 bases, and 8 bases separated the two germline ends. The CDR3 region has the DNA TGTGCCAGCAGCTTAGCGTTAGCTGACTATGGCTACACCTTC. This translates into CASSLALADYGYTF.

The CDR3 region has the DNA TGCGCCAGCAGCCCCTCAGCGGGGGGGCGGAATGAGCAGTTCTTC. Its protein product is CASSPSAGGRNEQFF. This chain links TRBV5-1 with TRBJ2-1; TRBD2 matches at 10 bases. With V trimmed by 4 bases and J by 7 bases, 8 bases remained unmatched. Germline V CDR1 and CDR2: SGHRS, YFSETQ. CDR3 length: 15 residues. Looking up the rest from reference TRBV5-1 and TRBJ2-1 gives the full variable domain: KAGVTQTPRYLIKTRGQQVTLSCSPISGHRSVSWYQQTPGQGLQFLFEYFSETQRNKGNFPGRFSGRQFSNSRSEMNVSTLELGDSALYLCASSPSAGGRNEQFFGPGTRLTVL.

The CDR3 DNA is TGCGCCAGCAGCTTGGTCGTTCGGACGGAAACTGAAGCTTTCTTT. Its translation is CASSLVVRTETEAFF. This chain connects TRBV5-1 to TRBJ1-1; unclear D gene. CDR3 length: 15 amino acids. From germline, CDR1 is SGHRS and CDR2 YFSETQ. Deletions cut 0 bases from V and 5 bases from J, with 14 bases between.

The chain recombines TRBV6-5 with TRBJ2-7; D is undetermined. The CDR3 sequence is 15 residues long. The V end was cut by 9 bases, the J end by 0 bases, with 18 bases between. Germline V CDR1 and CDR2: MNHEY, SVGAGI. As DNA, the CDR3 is TGTGCCAGTTGTTACTCAGTGGGTTCCTCCTACGAGCAGTACTTC. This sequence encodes CASCYSVGSSYEQYF.

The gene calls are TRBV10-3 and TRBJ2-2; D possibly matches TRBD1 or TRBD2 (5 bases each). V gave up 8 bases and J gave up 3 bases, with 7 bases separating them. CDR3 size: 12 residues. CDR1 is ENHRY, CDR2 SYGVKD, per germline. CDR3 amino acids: CAIGGYTGELFF. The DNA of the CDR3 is TGTGCCATCGGGGGATACACCGGGGAGCTGTTTTTT.

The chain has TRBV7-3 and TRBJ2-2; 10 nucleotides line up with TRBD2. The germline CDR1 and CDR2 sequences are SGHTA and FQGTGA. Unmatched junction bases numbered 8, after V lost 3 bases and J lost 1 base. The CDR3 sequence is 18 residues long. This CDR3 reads CASSFRLAGVKNTGELFF. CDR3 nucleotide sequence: TGTGCCAGCAGCTTCCGTCTAGCGGGGGTCAAGAACACCGGGGAGCTGTTTTTT.

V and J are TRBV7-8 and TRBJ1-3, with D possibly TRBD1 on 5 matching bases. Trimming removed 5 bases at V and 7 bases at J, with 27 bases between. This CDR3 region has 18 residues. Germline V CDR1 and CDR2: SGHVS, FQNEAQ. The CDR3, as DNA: TGTGCCAGCAGCCCAGGGCGGAAGGCGGAGCCTCTAAGGAACACCATATATTTT. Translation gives CASSPGRKAEPLRNTIYF.

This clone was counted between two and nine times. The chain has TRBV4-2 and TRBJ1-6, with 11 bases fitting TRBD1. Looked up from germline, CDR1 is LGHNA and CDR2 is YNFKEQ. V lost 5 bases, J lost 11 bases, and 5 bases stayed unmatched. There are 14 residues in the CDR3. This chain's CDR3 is CASSEGTGGPPLHF. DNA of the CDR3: TGTGCCAGCAGCGAGGGGACAGGGGGTCCACCCCTCCACTTT.

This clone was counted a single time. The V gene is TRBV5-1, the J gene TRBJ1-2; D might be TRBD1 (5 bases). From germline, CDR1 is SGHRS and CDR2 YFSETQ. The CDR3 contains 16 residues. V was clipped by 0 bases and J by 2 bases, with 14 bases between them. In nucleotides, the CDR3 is TGCGCCAGCAGCTTGGCCCCCGGGACCACAAACTATGGCTACACCTTC. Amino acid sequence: CASSLAPGTTNYGYTF.

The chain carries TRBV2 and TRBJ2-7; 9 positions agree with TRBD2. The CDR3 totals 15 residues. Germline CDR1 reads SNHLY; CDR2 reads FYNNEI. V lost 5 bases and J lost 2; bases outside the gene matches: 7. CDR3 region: CASSFLAGLTYEQYF. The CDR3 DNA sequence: TGTGCCAGCAGTTTCCTAGCGGGGCTTACCTACGAGCAGTACTTC.

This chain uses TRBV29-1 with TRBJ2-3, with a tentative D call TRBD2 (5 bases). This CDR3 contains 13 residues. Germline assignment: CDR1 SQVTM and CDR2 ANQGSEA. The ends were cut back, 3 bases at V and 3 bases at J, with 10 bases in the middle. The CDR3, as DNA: TGCAGCGTTGACCAGGCGGGTACAGATACGCAGTATTTT. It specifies CSVDQAGTDTQYF.

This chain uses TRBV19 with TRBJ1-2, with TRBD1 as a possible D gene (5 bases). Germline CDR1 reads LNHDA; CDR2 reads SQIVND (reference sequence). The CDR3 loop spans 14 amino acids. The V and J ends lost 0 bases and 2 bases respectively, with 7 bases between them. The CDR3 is CASSIDRGNYGYTF. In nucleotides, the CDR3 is TGTGCCAGTAGTATAGATCGGGGGAACTATGGCTACACCTTC.

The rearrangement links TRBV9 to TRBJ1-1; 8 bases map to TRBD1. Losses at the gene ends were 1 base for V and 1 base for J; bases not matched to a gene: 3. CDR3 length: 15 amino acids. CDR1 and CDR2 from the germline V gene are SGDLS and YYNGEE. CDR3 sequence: CASSVLGTGNTEAFF. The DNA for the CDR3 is TGTGCCAGCAGCGTATTGGGGACAGGGAACACTGAAGCTTTCTTT.

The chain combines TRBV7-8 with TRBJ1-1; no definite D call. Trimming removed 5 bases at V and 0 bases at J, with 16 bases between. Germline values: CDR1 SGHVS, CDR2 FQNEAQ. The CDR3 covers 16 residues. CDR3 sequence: CASSVGGSPMNTEAFF. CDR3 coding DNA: TGTGCCAGCAGCGTAGGAGGTAGCCCCATGAACACTGAAGCTTTCTTT.

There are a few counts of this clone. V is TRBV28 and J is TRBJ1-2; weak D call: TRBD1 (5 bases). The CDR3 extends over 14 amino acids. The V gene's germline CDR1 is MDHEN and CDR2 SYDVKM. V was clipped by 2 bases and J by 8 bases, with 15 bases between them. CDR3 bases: TGTGCCAGCAGTTTACGGGACCTTGTTTTGGGCTACACCTTC. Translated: CASSLRDLVLGYTF.

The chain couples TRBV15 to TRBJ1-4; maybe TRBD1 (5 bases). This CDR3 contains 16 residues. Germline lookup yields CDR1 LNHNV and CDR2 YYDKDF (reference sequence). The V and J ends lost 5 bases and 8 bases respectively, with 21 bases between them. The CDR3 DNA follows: TGTGCCACCAGCTCCCACGGCGGGGACGGGAGCGAAAAACTGTTTTTT. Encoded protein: CATSSHGGDGSEKLFF.

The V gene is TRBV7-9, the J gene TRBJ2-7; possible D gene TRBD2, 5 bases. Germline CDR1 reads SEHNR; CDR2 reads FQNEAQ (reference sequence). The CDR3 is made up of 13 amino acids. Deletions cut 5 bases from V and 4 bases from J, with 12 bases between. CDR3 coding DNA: TGTGCCAGCAGCGCCGGGGTGAGGTACGAGCAGTACTTC. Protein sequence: CASSAGVRYEQYF.